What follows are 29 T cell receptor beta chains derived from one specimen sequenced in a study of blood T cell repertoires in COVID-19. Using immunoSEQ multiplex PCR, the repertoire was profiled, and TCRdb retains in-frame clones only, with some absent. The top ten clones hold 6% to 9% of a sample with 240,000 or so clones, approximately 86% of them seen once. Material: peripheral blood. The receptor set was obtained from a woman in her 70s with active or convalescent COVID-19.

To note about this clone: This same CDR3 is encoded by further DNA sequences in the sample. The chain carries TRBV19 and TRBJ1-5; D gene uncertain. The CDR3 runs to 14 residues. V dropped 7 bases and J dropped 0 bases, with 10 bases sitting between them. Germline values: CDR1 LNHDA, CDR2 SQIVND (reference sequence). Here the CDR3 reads CASTGSYSNQPQHF. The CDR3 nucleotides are TGTGCCAGTACAGGCTCGTATAGCAATCAGCCCCAGCATTTT. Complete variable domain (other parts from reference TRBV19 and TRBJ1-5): DGGITQSPKYLFRKEGQNVTLSCEQNLNHDAMYWYRQDPGQGLRLIYYSQIVNDFQKGDIAEGYSVSREKKESFPLTVTSAQKNPTAFYLCASTGSYSNQPQHFGDGTRLSIL.

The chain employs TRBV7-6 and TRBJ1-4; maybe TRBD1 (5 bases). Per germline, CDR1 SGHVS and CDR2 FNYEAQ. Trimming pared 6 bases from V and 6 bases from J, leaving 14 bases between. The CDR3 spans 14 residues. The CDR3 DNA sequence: TGTGCCAGCAGTTCGGGGGTGGGGGATGAAAAACTGTTTTTT. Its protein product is CASSSGVGDEKLFF.

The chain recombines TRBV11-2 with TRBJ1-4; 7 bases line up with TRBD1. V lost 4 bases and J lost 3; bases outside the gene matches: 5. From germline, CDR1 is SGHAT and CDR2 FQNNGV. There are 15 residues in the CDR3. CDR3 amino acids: CASSYAGGSNEKLFF. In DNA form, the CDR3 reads TGTGCCAGCAGCTACGCAGGGGGTTCTAATGAAAAACTGTTTTTT.

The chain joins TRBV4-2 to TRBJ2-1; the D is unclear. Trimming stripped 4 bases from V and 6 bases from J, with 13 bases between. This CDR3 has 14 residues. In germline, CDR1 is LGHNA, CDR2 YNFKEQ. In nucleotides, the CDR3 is TGTGCCAGCAGCCCTCTCCAGTCCCGCAATGAGCAGTTCTTC. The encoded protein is CASSPLQSRNEQFF.

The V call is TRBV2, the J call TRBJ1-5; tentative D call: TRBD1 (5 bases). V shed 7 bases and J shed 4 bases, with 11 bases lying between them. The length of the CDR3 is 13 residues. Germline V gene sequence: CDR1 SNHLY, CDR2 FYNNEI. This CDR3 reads CASILRVNQPQHF. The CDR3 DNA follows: TGTGCCAGCATCCTCAGGGTTAATCAGCCCCAGCATTTT.

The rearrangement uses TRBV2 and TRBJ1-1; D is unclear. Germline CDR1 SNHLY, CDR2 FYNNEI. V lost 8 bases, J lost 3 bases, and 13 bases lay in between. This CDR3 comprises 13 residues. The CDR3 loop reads CASQSIGDTEAFF. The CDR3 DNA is TGTGCCAGCCAGAGCATAGGAGACACTGAAGCTTTCTTT. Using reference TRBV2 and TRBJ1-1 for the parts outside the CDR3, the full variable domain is EPEVTQTPSHQVTQMGQEVILRCVPISNHLYFYWYRQILGQKVEFLVSFYNNEISEKSEIFDDQFSVERPDGSNFTLKIRSTKLEDSAMYFCASQSIGDTEAFFGQGTRLTVV.

CDR3: CASRAGGKFTEAFF. In DNA form, the CDR3 reads TGTGCCAGCCGGGCAGGGGGCAAGTTCACTGAAGCTTTCTTT. The chain employs TRBV6-5 and TRBJ1-1; 8 positions match TRBD1. J gave up 4 bases and V 8 bases, and 9 bases lay outside the gene matches. The CDR3 consists of 14 residues. Germline values: CDR1 MNHEY, CDR2 SVGAGI.

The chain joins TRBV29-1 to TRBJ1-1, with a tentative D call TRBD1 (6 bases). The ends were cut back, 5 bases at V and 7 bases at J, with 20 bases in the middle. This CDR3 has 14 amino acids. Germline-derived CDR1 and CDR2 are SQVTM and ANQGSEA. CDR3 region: CSVFQGRQVGEAFF. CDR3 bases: TGCAGCGTTTTTCAGGGGCGCCAGGTAGGTGAAGCTTTCTTT.

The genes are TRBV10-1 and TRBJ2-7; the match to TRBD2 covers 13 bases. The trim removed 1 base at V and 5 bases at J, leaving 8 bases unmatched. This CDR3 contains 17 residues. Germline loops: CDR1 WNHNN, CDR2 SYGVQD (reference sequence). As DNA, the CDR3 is TGCGCCAGCAGTGAGTATCGACTAGCGGGGGGTCTCGACGAGCAGTACTTC. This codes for CASSEYRLAGGLDEQYF.

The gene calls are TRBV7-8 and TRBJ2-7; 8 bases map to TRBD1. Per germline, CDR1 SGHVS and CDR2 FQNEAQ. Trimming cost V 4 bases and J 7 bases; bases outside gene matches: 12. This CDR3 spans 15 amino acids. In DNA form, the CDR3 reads TGTGCCAGCAGCTCCCGCCGGGACAGGACCTCTGAGCAGTACTTC. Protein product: CASSSRRDRTSEQYF. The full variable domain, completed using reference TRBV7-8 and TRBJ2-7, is GAGVSQSPRYKVAKRGQDVALRCDPISGHVSLFWYQQALGQGPEFLTYFQNEAQLDKSGLPSDRFFAERPEGSVSTLKIQRTQQEDSAVYLCASSSRRDRTSEQYFGPGTRLTVT.

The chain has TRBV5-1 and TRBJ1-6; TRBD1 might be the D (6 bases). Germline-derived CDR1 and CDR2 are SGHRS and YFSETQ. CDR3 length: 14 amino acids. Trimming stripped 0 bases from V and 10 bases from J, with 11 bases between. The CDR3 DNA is TGCGCCAGCAGCTTGGCCCAGGGACACTCACCCCTCCACTTT. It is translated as CASSLAQGHSPLHF.

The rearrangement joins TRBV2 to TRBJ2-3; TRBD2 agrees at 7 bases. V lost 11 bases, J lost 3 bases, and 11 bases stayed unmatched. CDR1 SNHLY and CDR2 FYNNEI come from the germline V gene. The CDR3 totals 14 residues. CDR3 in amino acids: CACNLREGTDTQYF. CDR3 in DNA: TGTGCCTGTAACCTCAGGGAGGGTACAGATACGCAGTATTTT. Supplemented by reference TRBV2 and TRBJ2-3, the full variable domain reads EPEVTQTPSHQVTQMGQEVILRCVPISNHLYFYWYRQILGQKVEFLVSFYNNEISEKSEIFDDQFSVERPDGSNFTLKIRSTKLEDSAMYFCACNLREGTDTQYFGPGTRLTVL.

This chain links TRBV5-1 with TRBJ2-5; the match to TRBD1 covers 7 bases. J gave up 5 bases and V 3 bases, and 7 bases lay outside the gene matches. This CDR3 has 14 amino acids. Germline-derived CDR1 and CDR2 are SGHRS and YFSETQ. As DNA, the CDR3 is TGCGCCAGCAGCTCGACAGGGACGGGGGAGACCCAGTACTTC. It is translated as CASSSTGTGETQYF.

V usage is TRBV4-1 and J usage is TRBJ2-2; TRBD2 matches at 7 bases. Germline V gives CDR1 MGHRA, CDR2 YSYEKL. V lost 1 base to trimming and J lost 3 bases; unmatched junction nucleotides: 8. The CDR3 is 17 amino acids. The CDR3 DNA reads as TGCGCCAGCAGCCAAGGGGGGAGGGAAGGGGACACCGGGGAGCTGTTTTTT. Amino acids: CASSQGGREGDTGELFF.

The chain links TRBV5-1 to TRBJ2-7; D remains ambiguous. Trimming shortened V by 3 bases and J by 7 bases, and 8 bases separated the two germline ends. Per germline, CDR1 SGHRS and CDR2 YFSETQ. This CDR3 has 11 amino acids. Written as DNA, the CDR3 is TGCGCCAGCAGCTCCATGCAGGAGCAGTACTTC. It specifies CASSSMQEQYF.

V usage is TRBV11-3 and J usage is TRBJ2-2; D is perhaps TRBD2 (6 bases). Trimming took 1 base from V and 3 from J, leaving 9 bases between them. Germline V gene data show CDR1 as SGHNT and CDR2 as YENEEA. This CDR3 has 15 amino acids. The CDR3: CASSLAGEDTGELFF. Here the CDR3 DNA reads TGTGCCAGCAGCTTAGCCGGGGAGGACACCGGGGAGCTGTTTTTT.

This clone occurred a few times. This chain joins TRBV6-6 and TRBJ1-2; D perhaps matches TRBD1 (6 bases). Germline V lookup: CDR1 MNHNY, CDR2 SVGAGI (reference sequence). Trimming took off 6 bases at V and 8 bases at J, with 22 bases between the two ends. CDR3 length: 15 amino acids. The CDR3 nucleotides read TGTGCCAGCAGGGGAACCCTCAGGGACAAGGGCGGCTACACCTTC. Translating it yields CASRGTLRDKGGYTF.

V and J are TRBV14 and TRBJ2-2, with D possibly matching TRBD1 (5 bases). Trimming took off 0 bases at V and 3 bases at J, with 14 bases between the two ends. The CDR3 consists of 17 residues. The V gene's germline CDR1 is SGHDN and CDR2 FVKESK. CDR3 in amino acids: CASSQDGAGPYTGELFF. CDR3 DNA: TGTGCCAGCAGCCAAGATGGGGCAGGCCCATACACCGGGGAGCTGTTTTTT.

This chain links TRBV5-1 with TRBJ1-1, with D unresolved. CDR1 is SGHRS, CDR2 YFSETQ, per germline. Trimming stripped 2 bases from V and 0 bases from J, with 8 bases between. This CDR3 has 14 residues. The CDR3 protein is CASSLTALNTEAFF. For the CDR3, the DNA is TGCGCCAGCAGCTTAACAGCCTTGAACACTGAAGCTTTCTTT. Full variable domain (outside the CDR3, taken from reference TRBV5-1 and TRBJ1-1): KAGVTQTPRYLIKTRGQQVTLSCSPISGHRSVSWYQQTPGQGLQFLFEYFSETQRNKGNFPGRFSGRQFSNSRSEMNVSTLELGDSALYLCASSLTALNTEAFFGQGTRLTVV.

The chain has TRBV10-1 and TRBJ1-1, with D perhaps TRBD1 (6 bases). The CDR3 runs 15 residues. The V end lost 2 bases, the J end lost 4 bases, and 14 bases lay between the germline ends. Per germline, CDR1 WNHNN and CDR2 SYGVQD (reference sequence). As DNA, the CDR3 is TGCGCCAGCAGTGAGGCGGGGGGCGCGGTCACTGAAGCTTTCTTT. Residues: CASSEAGGAVTEAFF.

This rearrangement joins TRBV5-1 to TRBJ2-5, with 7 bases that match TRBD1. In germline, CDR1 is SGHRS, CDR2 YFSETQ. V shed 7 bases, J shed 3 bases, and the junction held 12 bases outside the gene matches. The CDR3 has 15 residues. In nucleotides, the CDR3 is TGCGCCAGCGCCCGACAGGGAGAACCAGAAGAGACCCAGTACTTC. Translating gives CASARQGEPEETQYF.

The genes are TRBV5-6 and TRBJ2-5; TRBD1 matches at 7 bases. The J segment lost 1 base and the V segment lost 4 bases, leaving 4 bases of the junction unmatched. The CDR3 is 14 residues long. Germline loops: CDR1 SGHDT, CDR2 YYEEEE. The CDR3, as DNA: TGTGCCAGCAGCCCGGGGACAGTCCAAGAGACCCAGTACTTC. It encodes CASSPGTVQETQYF.

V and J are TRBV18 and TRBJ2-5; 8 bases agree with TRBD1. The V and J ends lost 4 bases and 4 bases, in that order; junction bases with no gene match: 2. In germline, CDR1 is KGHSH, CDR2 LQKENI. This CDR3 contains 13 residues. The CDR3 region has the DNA TGTGCCAGCTCACAAGGACAGGGAGAGACCCAGTACTTC. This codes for CASSQGQGETQYF.

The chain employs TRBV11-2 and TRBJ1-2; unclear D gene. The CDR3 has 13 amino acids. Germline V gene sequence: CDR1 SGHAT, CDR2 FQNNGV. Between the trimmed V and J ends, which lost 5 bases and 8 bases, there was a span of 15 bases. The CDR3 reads CASSPDTVRGYTF. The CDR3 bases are TGTGCCAGCAGCCCTGATACGGTCCGCGGCTACACCTTC. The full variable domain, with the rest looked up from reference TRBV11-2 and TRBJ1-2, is EAGVAQSPRYKIIEKRQSVAFWCNPISGHATLYWYQQILGQGPKLLIQFQNNGVVDDSQLPKDRFSAERLKGVDSTLKIQPAKLEDSAVYLCASSPDTVRGYTFGSGTRLTVV.

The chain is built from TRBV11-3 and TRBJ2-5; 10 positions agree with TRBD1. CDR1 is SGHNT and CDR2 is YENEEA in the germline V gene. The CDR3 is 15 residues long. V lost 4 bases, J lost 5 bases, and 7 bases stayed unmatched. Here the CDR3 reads CASSSRQGAVETQYF. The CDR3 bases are TGTGCCAGCAGCTCGAGACAGGGGGCCGTCGAGACCCAGTACTTC.

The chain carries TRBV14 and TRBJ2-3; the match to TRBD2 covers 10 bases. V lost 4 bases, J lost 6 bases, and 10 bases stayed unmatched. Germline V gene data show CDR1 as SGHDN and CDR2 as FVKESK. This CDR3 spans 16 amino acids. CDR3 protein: CASSPLRSGGDDTQYF. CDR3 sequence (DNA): TGTGCCAGCAGCCCTCTTAGGAGCGGGGGGGACGATACGCAGTATTTT.

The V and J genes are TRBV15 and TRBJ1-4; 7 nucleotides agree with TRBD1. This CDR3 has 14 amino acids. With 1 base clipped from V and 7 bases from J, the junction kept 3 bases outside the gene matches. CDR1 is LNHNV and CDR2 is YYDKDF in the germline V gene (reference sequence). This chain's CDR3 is CATSRAGGREKLFF. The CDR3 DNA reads TGTGCCACCAGCAGAGCAGGGGGTCGTGAAAAACTGTTTTTT.

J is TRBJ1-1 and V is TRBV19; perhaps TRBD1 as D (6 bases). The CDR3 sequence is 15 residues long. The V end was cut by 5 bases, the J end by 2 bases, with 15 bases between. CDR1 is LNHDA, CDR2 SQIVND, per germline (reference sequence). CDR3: CASSAGQLVNTEAFF. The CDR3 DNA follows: TGTGCCAGTAGTGCCGGACAGCTAGTTAACACTGAAGCTTTCTTT.

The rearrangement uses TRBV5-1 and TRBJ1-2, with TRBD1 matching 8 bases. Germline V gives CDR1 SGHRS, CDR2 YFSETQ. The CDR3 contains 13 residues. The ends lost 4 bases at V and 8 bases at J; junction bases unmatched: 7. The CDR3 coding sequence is TGCGCCAGCAGCAGACCAGGGGGCTTGGGCTACACCTTC. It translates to CASSRPGGLGYTF.